This record looks at one T cell receptor beta chain sequence and its context. This sample was included in a study of OX40 agonist ivuxolimab in advanced cancers. The CDR3 is 13 amino acids. Trimming pared 2 bases from V and 5 bases from J, leaving 7 bases between. The germline V gene has CDR1 SGHDN and CDR2 FVKESK. Repertoires were generated with immunoSEQ multiplex PCR, while TCRdb's copy carries only in-frame clones and drops some. The repertoire consists of over 90,000 clones, with 85% to 90% occurring once and the leading ten covering around 5.5%. The sequencing used CD4+ or CD8+ T cells sorted from blood, collected in a trial of the OX40 agonist ivuxolimab. The chain joins TRBV14 to TRBJ2-1, with TRBD2 as a possible D gene (5 bases). The source of this sequence is an adult with an advanced solid tumor such as melanoma, head and neck, liver or kidney cancer. DNA for the CDR3: TGTGCCAGCAGCCAAAGACTAAACAATGAGCAGTTCTTC. Its translation is CASSQRLNNEQFF.